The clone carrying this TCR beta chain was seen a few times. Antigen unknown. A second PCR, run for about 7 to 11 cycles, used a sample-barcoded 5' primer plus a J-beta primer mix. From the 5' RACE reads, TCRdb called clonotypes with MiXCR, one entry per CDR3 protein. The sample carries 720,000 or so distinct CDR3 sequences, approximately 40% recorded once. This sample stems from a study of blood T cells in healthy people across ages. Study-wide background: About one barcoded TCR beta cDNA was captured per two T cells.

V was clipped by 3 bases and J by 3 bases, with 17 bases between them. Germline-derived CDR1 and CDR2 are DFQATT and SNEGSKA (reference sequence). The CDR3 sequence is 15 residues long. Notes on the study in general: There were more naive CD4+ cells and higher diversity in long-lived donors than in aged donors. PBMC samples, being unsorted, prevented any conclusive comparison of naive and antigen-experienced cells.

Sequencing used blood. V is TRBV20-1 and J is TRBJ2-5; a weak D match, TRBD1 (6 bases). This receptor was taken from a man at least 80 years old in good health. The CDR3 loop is CSASRPRGAEETQYF. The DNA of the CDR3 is TGCAGTGCTAGTAGGCCCAGGGGAGCCGAAGAGACCCAGTACTTC.